This T cell receptor beta chain comes out of a study of cytomegalovirus exposure and HLA in healthy donors. Study conclusions and caveats: TCR clusters originating in the first cohort tended to co-occur in the 120 validation repertoires, according to a later analysis. The authors enumerated under 200 TCR beta chains as linked to cytomegalovirus.

Profiling relied on immunoSEQ multiplex PCR, and the TCRdb table lists in-frame clones only, not all of them. This table holds more than 200,000 clones, more than 75% found once. The CDR3 extends over 13 amino acids. The junction had 3 bases not matched to a gene; V was cut back by 6 bases and J by 3 bases. Germline CDR1 is SQVTM and CDR2 is ANQGSEA. Regarding this clone: Its antigen remains unknown.

The sequenced sample was PBMCs. The chain joins TRBV29-1 to TRBJ2-2, with 8 bases that match TRBD2. The receptor's source is a man younger than 35 in good health and CMV-seropositive. CDR3 residues: CSVSGRYTGELFF. CDR3 in DNA: TGCAGCGTAAGCGGGAGATACACCGGGGAGCTGTTTTTT.